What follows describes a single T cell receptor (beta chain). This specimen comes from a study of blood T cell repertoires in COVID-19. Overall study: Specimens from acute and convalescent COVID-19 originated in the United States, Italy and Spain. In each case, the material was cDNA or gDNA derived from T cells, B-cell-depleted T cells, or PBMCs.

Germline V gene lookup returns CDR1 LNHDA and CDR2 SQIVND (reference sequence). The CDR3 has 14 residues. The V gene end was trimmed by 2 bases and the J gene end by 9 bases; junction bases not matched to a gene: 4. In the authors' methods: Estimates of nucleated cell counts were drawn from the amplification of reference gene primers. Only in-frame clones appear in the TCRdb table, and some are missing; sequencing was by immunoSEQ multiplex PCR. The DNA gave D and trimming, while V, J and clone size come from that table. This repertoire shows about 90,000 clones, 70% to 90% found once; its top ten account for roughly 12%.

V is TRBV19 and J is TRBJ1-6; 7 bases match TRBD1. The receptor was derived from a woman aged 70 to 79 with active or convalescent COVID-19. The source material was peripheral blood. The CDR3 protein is CASSIQGEGSPLHF. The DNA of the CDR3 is TGTGCCAGTAGTATACAGGGGGAAGGTTCACCCCTCCACTTT.